The 25 T cell receptor beta chains listed next were all sequenced from one sample in a study of blood T cell repertoires in COVID-19. Method: immunoSEQ multiplex PCR; TCRdb's copy keeps in-frame clones and lacks some. The sample holds about 140,000 clones, about 86% seen once. Specimen: peripheral blood. The receptors shown here come from a woman aged 55-75 years with acute or convalescent COVID-19.

The V call is TRBV15, the J call TRBJ2-5, with TRBD2 matching 12 bases. Germline V gene sequence: CDR1 LNHNV, CDR2 YYDKDF (reference sequence). The CDR3 is made up of 16 amino acids. Germline trimming cut 3 bases from V and 2 bases from J; bases unmatched to any gene: 4. As DNA, the CDR3 is TGTGCCACCAGCAGCTTGACTAGCGGGGGACAAGAGACCCAGTACTTC. Protein: CATSSLTSGGQETQYF.

V is TRBV27 and J is TRBJ1-1, with unresolved D. Germline CDR1 MNHEY, CDR2 SMNVEV (reference sequence). This CDR3 has 14 amino acids. Trimming took 1 base from V and 5 from J, leaving 11 bases between them. The CDR3 region has the DNA TGTGCCAGCAGTTTATGGGGAGTTGGAACTGAAGCTTTCTTT. Protein: CASSLWGVGTEAFF.

The chain joins TRBV5-4 to TRBJ1-1, with D hard to call. CDR1 and CDR2 from the germline V gene are SGHNT and YYREEE (reference sequence). Trimming pared 7 bases from V and 0 bases from J, leaving 10 bases between. The CDR3 loop spans 13 amino acids. CDR3 sequence reads: CASRRDMNTEAFF. In DNA form, the CDR3 reads TGTGCCAGCCGCAGAGACATGAACACTGAAGCTTTCTTT.

This clone was seen only once. The J gene is TRBJ1-5, the V gene TRBV6-6; D is perhaps TRBD1 (6 bases). The CDR3 runs to 18 residues. With 5 bases removed from V and 0 bases from J, the gap between germline ends came to 20 bases. Germline CDR1 is MNHNY and CDR2 is SVGAGI (reference sequence). This chain's CDR3 is CASSPPYLQGFSNQPQHF. The CDR3 nucleotides are TGTGCCAGCAGTCCACCTTACCTACAGGGATTTAGCAATCAGCCCCAGCATTTT.

This clone was picked up one time. The chain uses TRBV18 and TRBJ2-2, with D maybe TRBD1 (6 bases). V lost 3 bases and J lost 1, with 9 bases in between. CDR3 size: 15 residues. Germline-derived CDR1 and CDR2 are KGHSH and LQKENI. CDR3 residues: CASSPLQGNTGELFF. DNA of the CDR3: TGTGCCAGCTCACCCCTACAGGGGAACACCGGGGAGCTGTTTTTT.

V gene TRBV18 combines with J gene TRBJ1-5, with D uncertain. CDR1 and CDR2 from the germline V gene are KGHSH and LQKENI. The V end was cut by 4 bases, the J end by 6 bases, with 22 bases between. The CDR3 consists of 17 residues. CDR3 region: CASSLDISGVEGQPQHF. Written as DNA, the CDR3 is TGTGCCAGCTCACTAGACATCTCCGGGGTGGAGGGTCAGCCCCAGCATTTT. The variable domain in full, completed from reference TRBV18 and TRBJ1-5, reads NAGVMQNPRHLVRRRGQEARLRCSPMKGHSHVYWYRQLPEEGLKFMVYLQKENIIDESGMPKERFSAEFPKEGPSILRIQQVVRGDSAAYFCASSLDISGVEGQPQHFGDGTRLSIL.

The V and J genes are TRBV7-2 and TRBJ2-5, with 9 positions matching TRBD2. This CDR3 region has 16 residues. Germline values: CDR1 SGHTA, CDR2 FQGNSA. The junction had 7 bases not matched to a gene; V was cut back by 1 base and J by 4 bases. The CDR3 bases are TGTGCCAGCAGCTTAGATGGCGGGGGGGCGAGAGAGACCCAGTACTTC. Translation: CASSLDGGGARETQYF. Variable domain in full (rest from reference TRBV7-2 and TRBJ2-5): GAGVSQSPSNKVTEKGKDVELRCDPISGHTALYWYRQSLGQGLEFLIYFQGNSAPDKSGLPSDRFSAERTGGSVSTLTIQRTQQEDSAVYLCASSLDGGGARETQYFGPGTRLLVL.

The chain employs TRBV11-3 and TRBJ1-2, with D hard to call. Per germline, CDR1 SGHNT and CDR2 YENEEA. Trimming pared 5 bases from V and 2 bases from J, leaving 9 bases between. CDR3 length equals 13 residues. CDR3: CASSPTKNYGYTF. The DNA of the CDR3 is TGTGCCAGCAGCCCAACAAAGAACTATGGCTACACCTTC.

The DNA of the CDR3 is TGTGCCAGCAGCCAAGACAGCCGTTCCTATGGCTACACCTTC. This gives the protein CASSQDSRSYGYTF. The rearrangement joins TRBV11-3 to TRBJ1-2; maybe TRBD1 (5 bases). The V and J ends lost 5 bases and 4 bases respectively, with 14 bases between them. Per germline, CDR1 SGHNT and CDR2 YENEEA. This CDR3 is 14 amino acids long.

This clone came up once. The chain joins TRBV24-1 to TRBJ2-7, with 7 bases lining up with TRBD2. Trimming at V came to 0 bases and at J to 3 bases, leaving 7 bases not matched to a gene. This CDR3 contains 16 residues. The germline V gene encodes CDR1 KGHDR and CDR2 SFDVKD. In DNA, the CDR3 is TGTGCCACCAGTGATTTGCCCGAGCGGGGCGGCTACGAGCAGTACTTC. This sequence encodes CATSDLPERGGYEQYF.

V and J are TRBV7-4 and TRBJ1-5, with unresolved D. Germline CDR1 SGHVT, CDR2 SQSDAQ. The CDR3 contains 13 residues. V was trimmed by 4 bases and J by 4 bases, leaving 8 bases between them. In DNA form, the CDR3 reads TGTGCCAGCAGCTCATGCGTAAATCAGCCCCAGCATTTT. Protein sequence: CASSSCVNQPQHF.

The chain is built from TRBV25-1 and TRBJ2-7; D not certain. V gave up 2 bases and J gave up 0 bases, with 8 bases separating them. Germline V gives CDR1 MGHDK, CDR2 SYGVNS. The CDR3 spans 14 residues. CDR3 bases: TGTGCCAGCAGTGAAAGAGTTAGCTCCTACGAGCAGTACTTC. This gives the protein CASSERVSSYEQYF.

This sequence joins TRBV30 and TRBJ1-5, with D perhaps matching TRBD1 (5 bases). This CDR3 has 16 residues. With 0 bases removed from V and 2 bases from J, the gap between germline ends came to 14 bases. Looked up from germline, CDR1 is GTSNPN and CDR2 is SVGIG (reference sequence). CDR3 DNA: TGTGCCTGGAGTGTACGCCTAGGAGGGGGCAATCAGCCCCAGCATTTT. Its protein product is CAWSVRLGGGNQPQHF.

The chain employs TRBV6-5 and TRBJ2-3; 9 bases agree with TRBD2. The CDR3 loop spans 16 amino acids. J lost 6 bases, V lost 1 base, and 8 bases had no gene match. Germline V CDR1 and CDR2: MNHEY, SVGAGI. The CDR3 loop reads CASSYYGGGALDTQYF. CDR3 nucleotides: TGTGCCAGCAGTTACTATGGCGGGGGGGCCTTGGATACGCAGTATTTT.

The chain joins TRBV6-5 to TRBJ2-4; 9 bases map to TRBD2. CDR1 and CDR2 (germline): MNHEY, SVGAGI. Unmatched junction bases numbered 8, after V lost 7 bases and J lost 7 bases. The CDR3 has 14 residues. This CDR3 reads CASTRGGEINIQYF. CDR3 nucleotides: TGTGCCAGCACGCGGGGGGGGGAAATTAACATTCAGTACTTC.

This clone was picked up a small number of times. The sample carries other DNA sequences with the same CDR3. The J gene is TRBJ1-5, the V gene TRBV28; 9 nucleotides agree with TRBD1. Per germline, CDR1 MDHEN and CDR2 SYDVKM. The V and J ends lost 6 bases and 1 base, in that order; junction bases with no gene match: 1. This CDR3 is built from 14 residues. The CDR3 DNA follows: TGTGCCAGCAGGGGACAGGGAAGCAATCAGCCCCAGCATTTT. This translates into CASRGQGSNQPQHF. The variable domain in full, completed from reference TRBV28 and TRBJ1-5, reads DVKVTQSSRYLVKRTGEKVFLECVQDMDHENMFWYRQDPGLGLRLIYFSYDVKMKEKGDIPEGYSVSREKKERFSLILESASTNQTSMYLCASRGQGSNQPQHFGDGTRLSIL.

The genes are TRBV24-1 and TRBJ2-5, with 7 bases lining up with TRBD1. Germline trimming cut 4 bases from V and 4 bases from J; bases unmatched to any gene: 8. The germline CDR1 and CDR2 sequences are KGHDR and SFDVKD. This CDR3 has 15 residues. CDR3 protein: CATSDWTGEGETQYF. For the CDR3, the DNA is TGTGCCACCAGTGACTGGACAGGAGAGGGAGAGACCCAGTACTTC.

The chain employs TRBV7-2 and TRBJ1-5, with TRBD1 matching 8 bases. CDR1 SGHTA and CDR2 FQGNSA come from the germline V gene. J lost 6 bases, V lost 5 bases, and 9 bases had no gene match. This CDR3 is built from 15 residues. The CDR3 region is CASSHRQGSVQPQHF. The CDR3 DNA reads as TGTGCCAGCAGCCACCGACAGGGGTCGGTTCAGCCCCAGCATTTT.

This clone was detected only a few times. The J gene is TRBJ2-2, the V gene TRBV5-1, with D possibly TRBD1 on 6 matching bases. The CDR3 is 16 amino acids. V lost 4 bases and J 4 bases, leaving 17 bases between the germline ends. CDR1 and CDR2 (germline): SGHRS, YFSETQ. In nucleotides, the CDR3 is TGCGCCAGCAGCGTTCAACCGGGACATAGCACCGGGGAGCTGTTTTTT. This encodes CASSVQPGHSTGELFF.

The V call is TRBV28, the J call TRBJ1-6; no firm D call. V dropped 4 bases and J dropped 10 bases, with 17 bases sitting between them. This CDR3 has 15 residues. Germline V gene lookup returns CDR1 MDHEN and CDR2 SYDVKM. CDR3 nucleotides: TGTGCCAGCAGTTCCACAGTGATCCCAAGGTCACCCCTCCACTTT. This codes for CASSSTVIPRSPLHF.

This sequence joins TRBV27 and TRBJ1-4, with a tentative D call TRBD1 (6 bases). Germline-derived CDR1 and CDR2 are MNHEY and SMNVEV (reference sequence). The CDR3 totals 13 residues. The V and J ends lost 5 bases and 8 bases respectively, with 12 bases between them. The CDR3 loop reads CASSHRVAEKLFF. The CDR3 DNA sequence: TGTGCCAGCAGTCACAGGGTCGCCGAAAAACTGTTTTTT.

The rearrangement links TRBV6-1 to TRBJ1-6; 8 bases agree with TRBD1. CDR3 length: 15 residues. Looked up from germline, CDR1 is MNHNS and CDR2 is SASEGT. Trimming at V came to 2 bases and at J to 9 bases, leaving 6 bases not matched to a gene. CDR3 in amino acids: CASSETDRAASPLHF. CDR3 DNA: TGTGCCAGCAGTGAAACGGACAGGGCGGCTTCACCCCTCCACTTT.

This clone was counted once. The CDR3 loop reads CASSPGQGPSGANVLTF. CDR3 nucleotide sequence: TGCGCCAGCAGCCCGGGACAGGGCCCCTCTGGGGCCAACGTCCTGACTTTC. The rearrangement joins TRBV4-3 to TRBJ2-6; 9 nucleotides align to TRBD1. CDR1 is LGHNA, CDR2 YSLEER, per germline. Trimming cost V 4 bases and J 0 bases; bases outside gene matches: 4. The CDR3 loop spans 17 amino acids.

The V gene is TRBV4-1, the J gene TRBJ2-5; tentatively, D is TRBD1 (6 bases). V dropped 4 bases and J dropped 7 bases, with 13 bases sitting between them. CDR3 length: 13 amino acids. Germline CDR1 MGHRA, CDR2 YSYEKL. DNA of the CDR3: TGCGCCAGCAGCCTGGGGGCCATAGGGACCCAGTACTTC. Translating it yields CASSLGAIGTQYF.

J is TRBJ2-7 and V is TRBV30; the D is unclear. The CDR3 consists of 12 residues. Germline CDR1 reads GTSNPN; CDR2 reads SVGIG (reference sequence). With 3 bases removed from V and 6 bases from J, the gap between germline ends came to 12 bases. CDR3 region: CAWSPSVGEQYF. As DNA, the CDR3 is TGTGCCTGGAGCCCCAGCGTTGGCGAGCAGTACTTC.